This T cell receptor beta chain originates from a study of cytomegalovirus exposure and HLA in healthy donors. Turning to the study itself: The platform used for the roughly 110 validation repertoires matched that of the approximately 640 first-cohort repertoires, a later analysis reported.

In the case of this clone: The antigen is unknown.

Findings and caveats of the study: The study listed around 150 cytomegalovirus-associated TCR beta chains.

The assay was immunoSEQ multiplex PCR, and TCRdb's table has in-frame clones only and misses some. The profile shows approximately 170,000 clones, over 80% of them singletons. It was the roughly 120-subject validation cohort, separate from the roughly 700-subject first cohort, to which the donors belonged. Per the germline V gene, CDR1 is MNHEY and CDR2 is SMNVEV (reference sequence). Trimming pared 0 bases from V and 6 bases from J, leaving 9 bases between. The CDR3 loop spans 14 amino acids. The sequence was collected from a man younger than 45 in good health and CMV-seropositive. This rearrangement joins TRBV27 to TRBJ2-1, with D perhaps matching TRBD2 (5 bases). The sequenced sample consisted of PBMCs. The CDR3 is CASSLSFSGNEQFF. The CDR3 DNA sequence: TGTGCCAGCAGTTTATCGTTCAGCGGCAATGAGCAGTTCTTC.